These 11 T cell receptor beta chains were all obtained from the same sample, sequenced in a study of lymphopenia after photon versus proton radiotherapy. The protocol was immunoSEQ multiplex PCR, while the TCRdb copy is restricted to in-frame clones and leaves out a portion. Among about 50,000 clones, 92% were seen once, and the ten largest hold more than 15%. Specimen: peripheral blood, collected from a patient treated with photon-based radiotherapy. These receptors were collected from a woman aged 35 to 49 with cholangiocarcinoma.

The chain uses TRBV6-5 and TRBJ2-2; D not resolved. CDR3 length: 10 amino acids. Germline assignment: CDR1 MNHEY and CDR2 SVGAGI. Trimming pared 8 bases from V and 7 bases from J, leaving 5 bases between. This CDR3 reads CASYGGELFF. Here the CDR3 DNA reads TGTGCCAGCTACGGCGGGGAGCTGTTTTTT.

The CDR3 sequence: CASRRGGLNTEAFF. As DNA, the CDR3 is TGTGCCAGCAGGCGGGGGGGACTGAACACTGAAGCTTTCTTT. The genes are TRBV25-1 and TRBJ1-1; tentative D call: TRBD1 (5 bases). Per germline, CDR1 MGHDK and CDR2 SYGVNS. CDR3 size: 14 residues. The germline V and J ends were trimmed by 6 bases and 0 bases, with 11 bases remaining between them.

The count of this clone is one. The V call is TRBV5-6, the J call TRBJ2-2, with 9 bases fitting TRBD1. Germline trimming cut 5 bases from V and 7 bases from J; bases unmatched to any gene: 9. Per germline, CDR1 SGHDT and CDR2 YYEEEE. The CDR3 extends over 15 amino acids. CDR3 sequence: CASSADRGRDGELFF. The DNA of the CDR3 is TGTGCCAGCAGTGCGGACAGGGGTCGTGACGGGGAGCTGTTTTTT.

The chain is built from TRBV28 and TRBJ1-4, with D maybe TRBD1 (5 bases). CDR3 length equals 11 residues. V lost 4 bases and J lost 10, with 7 bases in between. Per germline, CDR1 MDHEN and CDR2 SYDVKM. The CDR3 protein is CASSSGLKLFF. The CDR3 bases are TGTGCCAGCAGTTCAGGGTTAAAACTGTTTTTT.

The V call is TRBV6-5, the J call TRBJ1-3; D gene uncertain. From germline, CDR1 is MNHEY and CDR2 SVGAGI. With 6 bases removed from V and 0 bases from J, the gap between germline ends came to 9 bases. The CDR3 contains 14 residues. The CDR3 DNA is TGTGCCAGCAGCCTAGGAGGCTCTGGAAACACCATATATTTT. This encodes CASSLGGSGNTIYF.

This clone appeared a single time. This chain joins TRBV2 and TRBJ2-7; 11 positions agree with TRBD1. Germline CDR1 is SNHLY and CDR2 is FYNNEI. The CDR3 length is 13 residues. V lost 7 bases, J lost 6 bases, and 5 bases stayed unmatched. In nucleotides, the CDR3 is TGTGCCAGCACTGGACAGGGGGCGTCCGAGCAGTACTTC. Its protein product is CASTGQGASEQYF.

The rearrangement links TRBV10-2 to TRBJ1-1, with a weak D call TRBD1 (6 bases). V was shortened by 3 bases and J by 4 bases, with 9 bases between the two germline ends. Germline lookup yields CDR1 WSHSY and CDR2 SAAADI. The CDR3 runs 13 residues. CDR3 sequence: CASSEGGVTEAFF. In nucleotides, the CDR3 is TGCGCCAGCAGTGAAGGGGGGGTCACTGAAGCTTTCTTT.

The chain carries TRBV27 and TRBJ1-5, with D unresolved. The CDR3 runs 14 residues. Germline V gene data show CDR1 as MNHEY and CDR2 as SMNVEV (reference sequence). Between the trimmed V and J ends, which lost 7 bases and 7 bases, there was a span of 17 bases. Written as DNA, the CDR3 is TGTGCCAGCAACCGACAAGCCACCGACCAGCCCCAGCATTTT. Amino acids: CASNRQATDQPQHF.

The V and J genes are TRBV4-1 and TRBJ2-5; D is unclear. This CDR3 contains 12 residues. V gave up 0 bases and J gave up 5 bases, with 4 bases separating them. Germline V gives CDR1 MGHRA, CDR2 YSYEKL. The DNA of the CDR3 is TGCGCCAGCAGCCAAGATTTCGAGACCCAGTACTTC. Its translation is CASSQDFETQYF.

The rearrangement uses TRBV28 and TRBJ1-6; possibly TRBD1 for D (6 bases). This CDR3 contains 18 residues. V lost 3 bases to trimming and J lost 0 bases, with 15 bases between them. Germline V gene data show CDR1 as MDHEN and CDR2 as SYDVKM. CDR3 DNA: TGTGCCAGCAGTTTTCGAGGGGGGGATAGCTCCTATAATTCACCCCTCCACTTT. Encoded protein: CASSFRGGDSSYNSPLHF.

The CDR3 is CASSDTGNYNSPLHF. CDR3 sequence (DNA): TGTGCCAGCAGCGACACAGGGAACTATAATTCACCCCTCCACTTT. The rearrangement uses TRBV9 and TRBJ1-6; maybe TRBD1 (6 bases). Germline assignment: CDR1 SGDLS and CDR2 YYNGEE. This CDR3 has 15 residues. Trimming removed 3 bases from V and 3 bases from J, with 10 bases in between.